Listed here are 9 T cell receptor beta chains from one sample, sequenced in a study of cytomegalovirus exposure and HLA in healthy donors. The primer mix had 60 Vbeta and 13 Jbeta primers. TCRdb's copy holds only in-frame clones and misses some; the assay was immunoSEQ multiplex PCR. Of roughly 120,000 clones listed, less than 80% were seen once; the top ten hold more than 1.5%. Source material: PBMCs. All receptors derive from a man aged 50 or older in good health and CMV-seronegative.

This clone was found a few times. This rearrangement joins TRBV5-1 to TRBJ2-5, with 9 bases fitting TRBD2. CDR1 is SGHRS, CDR2 YFSETQ, per germline. V was pared by 0 bases and J by 5 bases, with 2 bases of the junction left unmatched. The CDR3 is 14 residues long. The DNA for the CDR3 is TGCGCCAGCAGCTTGGAAGCGGGGGGTGAGACCCAGTACTTC. It encodes CASSLEAGGETQYF.

This clone has more than one count but fewer than ten. The chain recombines TRBV6-5 with TRBJ1-6, with TRBD1 as a possible D gene (6 bases). The germline V gene has CDR1 MNHEY and CDR2 SVGAGI. V was cut by 5 bases and J by 2 bases, with 10 bases left in between. This CDR3 contains 15 residues. CDR3 region: CASSVRGPYNSPLHF. The DNA for the CDR3 is TGTGCCAGCAGTGTCAGGGGCCCCTATAATTCACCCCTCCACTTT.

As to this clone: An end of the junction does not agree with germline; a read error may underlie this. This sequence joins TRBV7-9 and TRBJ2-2; D uncertain. Germline V gene sequence: CDR1 SEHNR, CDR2 FQNEAQ (reference sequence). This CDR3 comprises 15 residues. As DNA, the CDR3 is TGTTCCAGCAGCTTAGACTCCACCTTCCCCGGGGAGCTGTTTTTT. As protein: CSSSLDSTFPGELFF.

The chain carries TRBV6-6 and TRBJ2-2; TRBD1 agrees at 9 bases. Germline V gives CDR1 MNHNY, CDR2 SVGAGI (reference sequence). The CDR3 is made up of 16 amino acids. With 5 bases clipped from V and 1 base from J, the junction kept 5 bases outside the gene matches. CDR3: CASSPPGQGNTGELFF. CDR3 DNA sequence: TGTGCCAGCAGTCCTCCGGGACAGGGGAACACCGGGGAGCTGTTTTTT.

The CDR3 is CASTQGLTYGYTF. In DNA, the CDR3 is TGTGCCAGCACCCAGGGGTTGACCTATGGCTACACCTTC. The chain links TRBV28 to TRBJ1-2; possibly TRBD1 for D (6 bases). This CDR3 comprises 13 residues. Trimming removed 7 bases from V and 4 bases from J, with 13 bases in between. Germline V gene data show CDR1 as MDHEN and CDR2 as SYDVKM.

Only a few counts were recorded for this clone. The rearrangement links TRBV6-5 to TRBJ1-2; tentative D call: TRBD1 (5 bases). In germline, CDR1 is MNHEY, CDR2 SVGAGI. This CDR3 spans 14 amino acids. V was trimmed by 0 bases and J by 6 bases, leaving 11 bases between them. The CDR3 reads CASSYSTEGDGYTF. The CDR3 DNA sequence: TGTGCCAGCAGTTACTCGACCGAAGGGGATGGCTACACCTTC.

The rearrangement joins TRBV5-5 to TRBJ1-6, with no clear D. Germline CDR1 is SGHKS and CDR2 is YYEKEE (reference sequence). The CDR3 has 13 residues. With 2 bases removed from V and 9 bases from J, the gap between germline ends came to 9 bases. The CDR3 protein is CASSFLRGSPLHF. The DNA for the CDR3 is TGTGCCAGCAGCTTCCTTAGAGGTTCACCCCTCCACTTT.

The V call is TRBV7-9, the J call TRBJ1-2, with 8 bases lining up with TRBD1. CDR1 is SEHNR and CDR2 is FQNEAQ in the germline V gene (reference sequence). V was pared by 5 bases and J by 8 bases, with 10 bases of the junction left unmatched. The CDR3 is made up of 14 amino acids. The CDR3 DNA reads as TGTGCCAGCAGCCTCGCCCAGGGGGCTGCGGGCTACACCTTC. The encoded protein is CASSLAQGAAGYTF.

The chain has TRBV6-6 and TRBJ2-7, with 10 bases lining up with TRBD1. Germline lookup yields CDR1 MNHNY and CDR2 SVGAGI (reference sequence). The CDR3 totals 13 residues. V was clipped by 5 bases and J by 5 bases; unmatched bases: 3. The chain's CDR3 is CASSKTGGNEQYV. The CDR3 region has the DNA TGTGCCAGCAGTAAGACAGGGGGCAACGAGCAGTACGTC.